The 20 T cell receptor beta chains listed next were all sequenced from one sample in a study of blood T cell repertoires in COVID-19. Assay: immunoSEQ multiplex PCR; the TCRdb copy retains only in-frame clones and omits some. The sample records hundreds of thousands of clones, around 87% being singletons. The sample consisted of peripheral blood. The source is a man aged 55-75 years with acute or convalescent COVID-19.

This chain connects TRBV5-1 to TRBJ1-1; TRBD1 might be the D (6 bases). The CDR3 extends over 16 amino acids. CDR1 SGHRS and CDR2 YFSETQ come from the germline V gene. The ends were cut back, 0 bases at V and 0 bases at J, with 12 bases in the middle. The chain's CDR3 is CASSLVGGPVNTEAFF. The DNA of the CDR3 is TGCGCCAGCAGCTTGGTCGGGGGGCCCGTGAACACTGAAGCTTTCTTT.

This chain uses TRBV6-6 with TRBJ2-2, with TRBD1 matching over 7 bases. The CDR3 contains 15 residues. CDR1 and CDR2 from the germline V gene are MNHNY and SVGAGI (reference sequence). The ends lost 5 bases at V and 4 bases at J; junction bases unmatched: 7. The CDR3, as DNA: TGTGCCAGCAGTACGAGACAGGGCAGCACCGGGGAGCTGTTTTTT. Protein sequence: CASSTRQGSTGELFF.

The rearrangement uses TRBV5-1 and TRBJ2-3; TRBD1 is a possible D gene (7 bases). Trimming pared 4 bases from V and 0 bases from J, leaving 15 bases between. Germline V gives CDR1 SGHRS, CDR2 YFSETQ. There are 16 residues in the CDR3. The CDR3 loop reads CASSPGDRPSTDTQYF. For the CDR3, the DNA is TGCGCCAGCAGCCCGGGGGACAGACCTAGCACAGATACGCAGTATTTT.

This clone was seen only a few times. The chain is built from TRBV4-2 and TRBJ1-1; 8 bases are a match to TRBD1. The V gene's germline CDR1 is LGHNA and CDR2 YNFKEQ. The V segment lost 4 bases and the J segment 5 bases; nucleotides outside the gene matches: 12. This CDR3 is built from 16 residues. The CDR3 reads CASSLGAQGAPTEAFF. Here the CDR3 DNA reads TGTGCCAGCAGCCTAGGAGCTCAGGGGGCGCCTACTGAAGCTTTCTTT.

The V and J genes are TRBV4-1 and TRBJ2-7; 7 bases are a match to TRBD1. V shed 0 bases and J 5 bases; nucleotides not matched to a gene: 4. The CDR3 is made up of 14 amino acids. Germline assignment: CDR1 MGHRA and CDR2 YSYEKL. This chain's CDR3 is CASSQEGTEDEQYF. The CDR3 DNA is TGCGCCAGCAGCCAAGAGGGGACAGAGGACGAGCAGTACTTC.

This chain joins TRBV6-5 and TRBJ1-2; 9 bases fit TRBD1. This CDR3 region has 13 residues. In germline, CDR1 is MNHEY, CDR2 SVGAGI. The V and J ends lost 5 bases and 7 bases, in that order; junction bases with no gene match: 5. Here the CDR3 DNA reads TGTGCCAGCAGTAGGACAGGGGAATCTGGCTACACCTTC. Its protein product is CASSRTGESGYTF.

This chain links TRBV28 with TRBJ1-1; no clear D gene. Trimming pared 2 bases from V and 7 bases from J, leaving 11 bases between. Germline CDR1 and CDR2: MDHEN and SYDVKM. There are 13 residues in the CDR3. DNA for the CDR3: TGTGCCAGCAGTTTAGTCCGGCCGGGTGAAGCTTTCTTT. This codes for CASSLVRPGEAFF.

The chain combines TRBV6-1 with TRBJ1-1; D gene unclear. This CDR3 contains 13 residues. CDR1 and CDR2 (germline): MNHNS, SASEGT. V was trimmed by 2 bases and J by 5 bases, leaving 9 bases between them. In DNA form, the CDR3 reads TGTGCCAGCAGTGAACTACAGATGACTGAAGCTTTCTTT. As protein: CASSELQMTEAFF.

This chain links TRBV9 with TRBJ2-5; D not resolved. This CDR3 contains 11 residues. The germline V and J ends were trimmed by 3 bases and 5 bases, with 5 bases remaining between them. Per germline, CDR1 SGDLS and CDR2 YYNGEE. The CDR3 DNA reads TGTGCCAGCAGCGCCGGGGAGACCCAGTACTTC. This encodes CASSAGETQYF.

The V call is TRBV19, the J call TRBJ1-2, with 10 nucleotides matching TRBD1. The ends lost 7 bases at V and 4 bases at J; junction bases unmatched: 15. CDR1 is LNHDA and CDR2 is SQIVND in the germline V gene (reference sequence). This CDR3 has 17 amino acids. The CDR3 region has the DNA TGTGCCAGTAATAGGAGGGACAGGGGTGTTTTGGGCTATGGCTACACCTTC. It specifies CASNRRDRGVLGYGYTF.

The CDR3 bases are TGCAGCGTTATTCGACAGGTTATGAACACTGAAGCTTTCTTT. Amino acid sequence: CSVIRQVMNTEAFF. The chain employs TRBV29-1 and TRBJ1-1; tentatively, D is TRBD1 (6 bases). The length of the CDR3 is 14 residues. V was pared by 5 bases and J by 0 bases, with 13 bases between. Germline loops: CDR1 SQVTM, CDR2 ANQGSEA.

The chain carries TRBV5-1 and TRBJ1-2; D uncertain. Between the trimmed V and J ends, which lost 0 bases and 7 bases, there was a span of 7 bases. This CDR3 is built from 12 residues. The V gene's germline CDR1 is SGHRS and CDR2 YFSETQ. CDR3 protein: CASSLDALGYTF. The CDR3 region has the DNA TGCGCCAGCAGCTTGGACGCGCTTGGCTACACCTTC.

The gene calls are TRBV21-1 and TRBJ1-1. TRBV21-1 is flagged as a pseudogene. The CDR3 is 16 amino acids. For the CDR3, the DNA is TGTGCCAGCCCCGGGAGGAGGGGAGGGCCGAACACTGAAGCTTTCTTT. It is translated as CASPGRRGGPNTEAFF.

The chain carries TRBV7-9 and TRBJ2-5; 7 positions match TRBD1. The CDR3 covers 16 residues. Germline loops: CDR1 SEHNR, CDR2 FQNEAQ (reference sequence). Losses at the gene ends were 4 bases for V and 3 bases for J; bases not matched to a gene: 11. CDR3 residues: CASSSRSTTGEETQYF. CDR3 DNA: TGTGCCAGCAGCTCCCGCTCAACTACAGGGGAAGAGACCCAGTACTTC.

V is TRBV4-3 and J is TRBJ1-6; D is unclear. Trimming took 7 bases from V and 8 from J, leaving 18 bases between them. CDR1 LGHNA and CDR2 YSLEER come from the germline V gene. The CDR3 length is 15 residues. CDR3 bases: TGCGCCAGCAACAACCCGGGTTCCGGTTATTCACCCCTCCACTTT. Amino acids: CASNNPGSGYSPLHF.

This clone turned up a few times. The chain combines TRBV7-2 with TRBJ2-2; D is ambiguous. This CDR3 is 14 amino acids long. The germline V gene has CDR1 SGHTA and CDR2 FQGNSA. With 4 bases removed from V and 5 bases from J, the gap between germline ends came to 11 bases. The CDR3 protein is CASSSSFRTGELFF. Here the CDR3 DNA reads TGTGCCAGCAGCTCTTCCTTTAGAACCGGGGAGCTGTTTTTT. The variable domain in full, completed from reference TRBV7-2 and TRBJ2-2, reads GAGVSQSPSNKVTEKGKDVELRCDPISGHTALYWYRQSLGQGLEFLIYFQGNSAPDKSGLPSDRFSAERTGGSVSTLTIQRTQQEDSAVYLCASSSSFRTGELFFGEGSRLTVL.

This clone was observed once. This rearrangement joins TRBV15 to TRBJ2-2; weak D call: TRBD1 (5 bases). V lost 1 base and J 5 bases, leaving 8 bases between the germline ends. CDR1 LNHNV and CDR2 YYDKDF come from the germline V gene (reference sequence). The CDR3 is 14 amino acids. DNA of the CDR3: TGTGCCACCAGCAGAGGGGGCAATACCGGGGAGCTGTTTTTT. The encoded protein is CATSRGGNTGELFF.

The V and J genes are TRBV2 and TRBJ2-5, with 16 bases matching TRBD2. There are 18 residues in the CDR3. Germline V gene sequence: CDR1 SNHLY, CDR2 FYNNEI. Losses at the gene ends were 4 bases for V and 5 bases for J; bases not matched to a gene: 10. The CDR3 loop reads CASSGRGTSGGARETQYF. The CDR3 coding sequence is TGTGCCAGCAGTGGGCGAGGGACTAGCGGGGGGGCGAGGGAGACCCAGTACTTC.

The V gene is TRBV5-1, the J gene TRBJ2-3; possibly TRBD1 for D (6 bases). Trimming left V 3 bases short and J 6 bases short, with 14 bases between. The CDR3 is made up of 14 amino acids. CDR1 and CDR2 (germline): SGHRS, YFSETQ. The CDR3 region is CASSSRSGEDTQYF. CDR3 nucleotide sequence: TGCGCCAGCAGCTCCAGATCAGGGGAGGATACGCAGTATTTT.

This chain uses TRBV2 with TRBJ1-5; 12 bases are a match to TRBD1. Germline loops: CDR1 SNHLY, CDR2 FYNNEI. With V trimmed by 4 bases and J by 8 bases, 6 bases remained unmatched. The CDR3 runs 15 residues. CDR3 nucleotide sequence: TGTGCCAGCAGTGTTGGGACAGGGGGCCGGGAGCCCCAGCATTTT. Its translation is CASSVGTGGREPQHF.